This T cell receptor beta chain was recovered during a study of chemoradiotherapy in HPV16-positive cancers. Findings of the study overall: HPV-specific T cells were functionally defined from only two HPV16-positive patients.

Repertoires were sampled repeatedly during chemoradiotherapy. Assay: immunoSEQ multiplex PCR; the TCRdb copy retains only in-frame clones and omits some. In the table there are about 32,000 clones, around 89% of which are singletons. CDR1 is MGHRA and CDR2 is YSYEKL in the germline V gene. The CDR3 is 14 amino acids. Trimming pared 4 bases from V and 1 base from J, leaving 10 bases between. About this clone: Antigen unknown.

This specimen consisted of blood, obtained from a patient who underwent chemoradiotherapy. The receptor's source is a human donor with HPV-associated anogenital cancer. This sequence joins TRBV4-1 and TRBJ1-1, with D hard to call. The CDR3 sequence: CASSRLVQNTEAFF. DNA of the CDR3: TGCGCCAGCAGCCGACTTGTACAGAACACTGAAGCTTTCTTT.